This T cell receptor beta chain is drawn from a study of cytomegalovirus exposure and HLA in healthy donors. Study-level findings and limits: Reportedly, diagnosis of cytomegalovirus status by the classifier showed high specificity and sensitivity. A later analysis linked a missense variant in DCLRE1C to the trimming of TCR beta V and J genes. Across all donors, roughly uniform sequencing depth was an assumption of the presence/absence analyses. In a later analysis, several top co-occurrence clusters appeared linked to parvovirus B19, influenza, CMV and Epstein-Barr virus.

Both 60 Vbeta primers and 13 Jbeta primers went into the PCR. Some clones are missing from TCRdb's copy, which holds only in-frame ones; the method was immunoSEQ multiplex PCR. The table has 90,000 or so clones, approximately 71% seen once. With regard to this clone: Its matching antigen is unknown.

This receptor was identified in a woman between 18 and 30 years old in good health and CMV-seropositive. The sample comprised PBMCs.

This chain's CDR3 is CASSPDYNEQFF. The CDR3, as DNA: TGCGCCAGCAGCCCAGACTACAATGAGCAGTTCTTC. The chain has TRBV5-1 and TRBJ2-1, with D hard to call. The CDR3 is made up of 12 amino acids. Trimming cost V 4 bases and J 3 bases, with 5 bases left between them. Germline-derived CDR1 and CDR2 are SGHRS and YFSETQ.